A selection of T cell receptor beta chains follows, all from one sample in a study of yellow fever vaccine responses in identical twins. TCRdb re-called the RT-PCR reads through MiXCR, storing one row per CDR3 protein. In the table there are about 9,600 distinct CDR3 sequences, around 78% of which are singletons. This specimen consisted of T cells from blood (PBMCs), unsorted or a sorted subset (not recorded which), obtained before or after yellow fever vaccination (not recorded which). The receptor source for this set is a woman under 30 who received the yellow fever vaccine. Each CDR3 is given with its conserved first and last residue. Fields, in order: V gene, clone size, J gene, D gene, CDR3 protein, CDR3 DNA. The D gene is left open where the match is weak. For some rows the clone size is stated as once, few or many, or as a class when expanded; others skip it.

>TRBV11-3|-|TRBJ2-3|-
CASSPGLADTQYF
TGTGCCAGCAGTCCCGGTTTGGCAGATACGCAGTATTTT
>TRBV19|-|TRBJ2-5|-
CASKPSRASQEIQYF
TGTGCCAGTAAACCCAGCCGGGCCTCCCAAGAGATCCAGTACTTC
>TRBV7-9|-|TRBJ2-1|TRBD2
CATSFAGLELNEQFF
TGTGCCACCAGTTTTGCGGGACTAGAACTCAATGAGCAGTTCTTC
>TRBV2|-|TRBJ2-5|-
CASSEVGQETQYF
TGTGCCAGCAGTGAAGTGGGACAAGAGACCCAGTACTTC
>TRBV2|-|TRBJ2-1|TRBD1
CASSGQGAGEQFF
TGTGCCAGCAGTGGCCAGGGGGCTGGTGAGCAGTTCTTC
>TRBV20-1|-|TRBJ2-2|-
CSARVIGRNTGELFF
TGCAGTGCTAGAGTAATCGGCCGAAACACCGGGGAGCTGTTTTTT
>TRBV19|few|TRBJ1-5|TRBD1
CASRTGGDQPQHF
TGTGCCAGTAGAACAGGGGGCGATCAGCCCCAGCATTTT
>TRBV7-2|-|TRBJ2-4|-
CASSHTENIQYF
TGTGCCAGCAGCCACACCGAAAACATTCAGTACTTC
>TRBV11-2|-|TRBJ2-2|TRBD1
CASSFKTGGVGNTGELFF
TGTGCCAGCAGCTTTAAAACAGGGGGCGTGGGTAACACCGGGGAGCTGTTTTTT
>TRBV18|-|TRBJ2-7|-
CASSPTGKLEQYF
TGTGCCAGCTCACCCACCGGGAAGTTGGAGCAGTACTTC
>TRBV13|-|TRBJ2-1|TRBD2
CASSYGLAGEYDNEQFF
TGTGCCAGCAGCTACGGACTAGCGGGAGAATATGACAATGAGCAGTTCTTC
>TRBV10-3|-|TRBJ2-1|-
CATGGGNEQFF
TGTGCCACCGGAGGGGGCAATGAGCAGTTCTTC
>TRBV13|-|TRBJ2-1|-
CASSPDGGGVNEQFF
TGTGCCAGCAGCCCCGACGGGGGAGGAGTCAATGAGCAGTTCTTC
>TRBV23-1|-|TRBJ2-5|TRBD1
CASTRDRDWETQYF
TGCGCCAGCACCAGGGACAGGGATTGGGAGACCCAGTACTTC
>TRBV10-1|-|TRBJ2-3|-
CASSPGQGSTDTQYF
TGCGCCAGCAGTCCCGGGCAGGGGAGCACAGATACGCAGTATTTT
>TRBV9|once|TRBJ1-1|-
CASSVDSSLMNTEAFF
TGTGCCAGCAGCGTAGACAGTTCCTTAATGAACACTGAAGCTTTCTTT